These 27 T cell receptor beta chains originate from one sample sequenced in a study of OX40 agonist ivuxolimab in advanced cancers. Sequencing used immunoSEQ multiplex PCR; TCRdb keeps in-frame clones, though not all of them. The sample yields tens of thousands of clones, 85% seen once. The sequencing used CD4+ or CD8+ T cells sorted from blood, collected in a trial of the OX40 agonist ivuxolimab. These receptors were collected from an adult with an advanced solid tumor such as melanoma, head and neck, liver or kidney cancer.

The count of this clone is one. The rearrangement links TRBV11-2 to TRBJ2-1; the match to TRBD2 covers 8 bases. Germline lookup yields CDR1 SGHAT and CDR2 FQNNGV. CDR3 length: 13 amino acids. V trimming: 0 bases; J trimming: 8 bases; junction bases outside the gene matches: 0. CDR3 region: CASSLDGGDEQFF. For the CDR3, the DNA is TGTGCCAGCAGCTTAGACGGGGGGGATGAGCAGTTCTTC.

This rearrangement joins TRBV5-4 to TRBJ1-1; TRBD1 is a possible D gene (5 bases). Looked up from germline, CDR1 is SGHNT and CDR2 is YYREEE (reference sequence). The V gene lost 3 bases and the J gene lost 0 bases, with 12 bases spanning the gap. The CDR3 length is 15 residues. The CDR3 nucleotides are TGTGCCAGCAGCTGGGACGTGAGCATGAACACTGAAGCTTTCTTT. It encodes CASSWDVSMNTEAFF.

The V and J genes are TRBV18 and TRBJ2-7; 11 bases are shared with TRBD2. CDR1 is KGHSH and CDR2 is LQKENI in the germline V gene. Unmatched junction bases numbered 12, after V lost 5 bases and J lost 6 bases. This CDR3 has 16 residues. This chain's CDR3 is CASSELVAGGSGEQYF. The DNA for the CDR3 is TGTGCCAGCTCAGAACTAGTAGCGGGAGGGTCTGGCGAGCAGTACTTC.

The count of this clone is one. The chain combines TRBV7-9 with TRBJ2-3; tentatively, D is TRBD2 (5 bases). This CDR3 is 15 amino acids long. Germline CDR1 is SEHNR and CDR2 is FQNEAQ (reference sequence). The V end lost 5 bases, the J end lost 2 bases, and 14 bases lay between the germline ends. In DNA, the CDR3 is TGTGCCAGCAGCCCCAGGACGGGGATCACAGATACGCAGTATTTT. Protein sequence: CASSPRTGITDTQYF. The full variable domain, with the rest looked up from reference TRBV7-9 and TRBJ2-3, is DTGVSQNPRHKITKRGQNVTFRCDPISEHNRLYWYRQTLGQGPEFLTYFQNEAQLEKSRLLSDRFSAERPKGSFSTLEIQRTEQGDSAMYLCASSPRTGITDTQYFGPGTRLTVL.

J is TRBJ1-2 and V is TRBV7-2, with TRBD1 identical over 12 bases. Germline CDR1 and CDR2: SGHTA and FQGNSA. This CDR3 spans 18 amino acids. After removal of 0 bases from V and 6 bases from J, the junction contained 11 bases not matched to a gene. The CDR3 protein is CASSLAPYRDRGLHGYTF. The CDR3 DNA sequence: TGTGCCAGCAGCTTAGCACCTTACCGGGACAGGGGGCTTCATGGCTACACCTTC.

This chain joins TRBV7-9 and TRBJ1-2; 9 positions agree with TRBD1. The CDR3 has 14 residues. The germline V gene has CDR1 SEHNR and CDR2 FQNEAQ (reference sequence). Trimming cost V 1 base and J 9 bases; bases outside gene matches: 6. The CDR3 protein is CASSLESGTGSYTF. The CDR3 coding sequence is TGTGCCAGCAGCTTAGAGTCCGGGACAGGGAGCTACACCTTC.

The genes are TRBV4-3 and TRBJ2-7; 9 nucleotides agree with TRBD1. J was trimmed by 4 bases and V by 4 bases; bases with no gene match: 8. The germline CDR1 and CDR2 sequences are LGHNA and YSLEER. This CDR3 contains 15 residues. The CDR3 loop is CASSPEWDREYEQYF. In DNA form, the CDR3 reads TGCGCCAGCAGCCCCGAGTGGGACAGGGAATACGAGCAGTACTTC.

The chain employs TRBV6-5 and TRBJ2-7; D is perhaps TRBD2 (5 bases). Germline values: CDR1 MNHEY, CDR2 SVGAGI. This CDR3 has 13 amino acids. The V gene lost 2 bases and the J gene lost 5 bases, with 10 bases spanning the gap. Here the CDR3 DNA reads TGTGCCAGCAGTTACCTAGCCAGGCACGAGCAGTACTTC. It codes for CASSYLARHEQYF.

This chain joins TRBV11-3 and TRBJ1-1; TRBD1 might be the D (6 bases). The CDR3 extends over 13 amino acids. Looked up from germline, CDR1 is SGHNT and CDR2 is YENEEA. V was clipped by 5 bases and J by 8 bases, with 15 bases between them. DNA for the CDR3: TGTGCCAGCAGCCCGCAAGAAGGGGGAGAAGCTTTCTTT. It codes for CASSPQEGGEAFF. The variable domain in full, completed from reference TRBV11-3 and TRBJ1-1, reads EAGVVQSPRYKIIEKKQPVAFWCNPISGHNTLYWYLQNLGQGPELLIRYENEEAVDDSQLPKDRFSAERLKGVDSTLKIQPAELGDSAVYLCASSPQEGGEAFFGQGTRLTVV.

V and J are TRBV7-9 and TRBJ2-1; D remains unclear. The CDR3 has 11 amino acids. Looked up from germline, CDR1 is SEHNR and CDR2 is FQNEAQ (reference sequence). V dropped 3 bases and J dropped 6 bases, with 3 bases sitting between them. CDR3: CASSFGNEQFF. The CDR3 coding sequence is TGTGCCAGCAGCTTTGGCAATGAGCAGTTCTTC.

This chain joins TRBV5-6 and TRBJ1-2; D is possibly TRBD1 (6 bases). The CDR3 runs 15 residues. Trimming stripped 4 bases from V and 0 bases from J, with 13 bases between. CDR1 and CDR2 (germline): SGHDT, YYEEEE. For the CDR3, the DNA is TGTGCCAGCAGCCAACAGGGTGGAGCTAACTATGGCTACACCTTC. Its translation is CASSQQGGANYGYTF.

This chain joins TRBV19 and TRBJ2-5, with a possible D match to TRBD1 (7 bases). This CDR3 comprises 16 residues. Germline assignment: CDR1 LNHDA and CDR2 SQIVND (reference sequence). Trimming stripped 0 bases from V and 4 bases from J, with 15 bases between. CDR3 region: CASSIDRQGGAETQYF. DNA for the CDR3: TGTGCCAGTAGTATAGATCGGCAGGGGGGCGCAGAGACCCAGTACTTC.

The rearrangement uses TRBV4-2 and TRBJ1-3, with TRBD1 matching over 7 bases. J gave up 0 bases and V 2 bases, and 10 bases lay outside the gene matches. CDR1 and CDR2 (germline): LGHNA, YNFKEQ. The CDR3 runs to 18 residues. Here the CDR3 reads CASSQLPGQLRSGNTIYF. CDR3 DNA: TGTGCCAGCAGCCAATTACCGGGACAGCTCCGCTCTGGAAACACCATATATTTT.

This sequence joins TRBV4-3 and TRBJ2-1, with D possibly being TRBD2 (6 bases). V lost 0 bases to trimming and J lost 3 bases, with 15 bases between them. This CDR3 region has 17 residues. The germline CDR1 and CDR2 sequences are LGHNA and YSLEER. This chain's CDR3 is CASSQDSPGGGYNEQFF. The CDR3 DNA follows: TGCGCCAGCAGCCAAGATAGCCCCGGGGGAGGCTACAATGAGCAGTTCTTC.

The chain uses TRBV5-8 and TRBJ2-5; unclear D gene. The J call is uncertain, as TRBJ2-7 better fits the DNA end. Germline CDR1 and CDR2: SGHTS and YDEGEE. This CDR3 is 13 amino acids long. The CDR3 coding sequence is TGTGCCAGCAGCCGCATTAGCTCCTACGAGCAGTACTTC. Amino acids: CASSRISSYEQYF.

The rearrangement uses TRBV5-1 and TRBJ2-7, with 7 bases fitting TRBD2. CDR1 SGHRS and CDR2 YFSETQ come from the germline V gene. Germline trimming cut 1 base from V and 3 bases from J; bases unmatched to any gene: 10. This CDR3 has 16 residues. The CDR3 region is CASSLISGRGDYEQYF. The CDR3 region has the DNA TGCGCCAGCAGCTTGATTAGCGGACGGGGGGACTACGAGCAGTACTTC.

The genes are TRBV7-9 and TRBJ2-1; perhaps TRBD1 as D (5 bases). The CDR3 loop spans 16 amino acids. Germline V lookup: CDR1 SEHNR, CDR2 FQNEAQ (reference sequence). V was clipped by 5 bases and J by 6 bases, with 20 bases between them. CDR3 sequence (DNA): TGTGCCAGCAGCCCAAGAATCCCTGACAGTTCCAATGAGCAGTTCTTC. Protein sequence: CASSPRIPDSSNEQFF.

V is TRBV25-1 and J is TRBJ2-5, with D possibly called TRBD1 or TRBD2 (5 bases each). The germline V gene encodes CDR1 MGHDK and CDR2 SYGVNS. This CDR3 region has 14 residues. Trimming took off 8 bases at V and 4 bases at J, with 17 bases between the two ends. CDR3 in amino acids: CASAGTDRLETQYF. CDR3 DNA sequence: TGTGCCAGCGCTGGGACCGATCGTTTAGAGACCCAGTACTTC.

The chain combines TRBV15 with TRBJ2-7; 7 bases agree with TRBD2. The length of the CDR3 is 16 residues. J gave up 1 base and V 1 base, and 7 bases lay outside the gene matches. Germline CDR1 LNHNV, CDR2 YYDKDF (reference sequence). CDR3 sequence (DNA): TGTGCCACCAGCAGAGGTACTTGGGGGGGGTCCTACGAGCAGTACTTC. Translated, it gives CATSRGTWGGSYEQYF.

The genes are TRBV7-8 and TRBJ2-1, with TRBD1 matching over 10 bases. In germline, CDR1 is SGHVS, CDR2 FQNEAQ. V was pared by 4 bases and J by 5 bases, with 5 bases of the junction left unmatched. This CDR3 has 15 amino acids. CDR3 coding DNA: TGTGCCAGCAGCTCGGGGACAGGGGCACACAATGAGCAGTTCTTC. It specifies CASSSGTGAHNEQFF. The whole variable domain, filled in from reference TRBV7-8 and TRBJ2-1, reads GAGVSQSPRYKVAKRGQDVALRCDPISGHVSLFWYQQALGQGPEFLTYFQNEAQLDKSGLPSDRFFAERPEGSVSTLKIQRTQQEDSAVYLCASSSGTGAHNEQFFGPGTRLTVL.

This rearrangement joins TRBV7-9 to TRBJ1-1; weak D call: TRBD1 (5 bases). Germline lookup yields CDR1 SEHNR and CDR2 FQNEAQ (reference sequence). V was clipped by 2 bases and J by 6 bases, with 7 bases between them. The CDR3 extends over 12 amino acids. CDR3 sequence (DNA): TGTGCCAGCAGCTTACGGGGCCCTGAAGCTTTCTTT. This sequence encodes CASSLRGPEAFF.

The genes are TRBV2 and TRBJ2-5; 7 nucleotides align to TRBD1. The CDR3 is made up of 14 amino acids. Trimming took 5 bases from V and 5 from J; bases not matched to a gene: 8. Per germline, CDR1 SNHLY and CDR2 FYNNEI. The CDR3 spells CASSPGQVAETQYF. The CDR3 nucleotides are TGTGCCAGCAGTCCTGGACAGGTGGCGGAGACCCAGTACTTC.

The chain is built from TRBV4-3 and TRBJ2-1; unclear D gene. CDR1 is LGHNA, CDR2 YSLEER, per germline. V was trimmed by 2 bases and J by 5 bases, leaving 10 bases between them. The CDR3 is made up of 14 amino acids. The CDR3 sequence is CASSQLGRNNEQFF. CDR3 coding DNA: TGCGCCAGCAGCCAACTAGGACGGAACAATGAGCAGTTCTTC.

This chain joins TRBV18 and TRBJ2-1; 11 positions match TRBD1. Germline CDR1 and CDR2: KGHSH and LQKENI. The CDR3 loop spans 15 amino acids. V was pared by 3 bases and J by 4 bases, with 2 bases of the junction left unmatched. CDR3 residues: CASSPDRGRYNEQFF. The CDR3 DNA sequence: TGTGCCAGCTCACCGGACAGGGGGCGATACAATGAGCAGTTCTTC.

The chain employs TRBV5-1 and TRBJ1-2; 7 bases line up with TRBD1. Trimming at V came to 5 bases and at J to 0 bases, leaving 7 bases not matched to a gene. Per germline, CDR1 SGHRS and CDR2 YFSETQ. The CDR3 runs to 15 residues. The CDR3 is CASRFSTGPNYGYTF. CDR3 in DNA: TGCGCCAGCAGATTCTCGACAGGGCCTAACTATGGCTACACCTTC.

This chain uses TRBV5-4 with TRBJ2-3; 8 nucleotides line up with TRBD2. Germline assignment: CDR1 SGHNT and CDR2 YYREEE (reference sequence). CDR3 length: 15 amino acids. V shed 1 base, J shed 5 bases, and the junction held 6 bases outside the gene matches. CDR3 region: CASSLTSGGGDTQYF. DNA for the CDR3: TGTGCCAGCAGCTTGACTAGCGGAGGTGGAGATACGCAGTATTTT.

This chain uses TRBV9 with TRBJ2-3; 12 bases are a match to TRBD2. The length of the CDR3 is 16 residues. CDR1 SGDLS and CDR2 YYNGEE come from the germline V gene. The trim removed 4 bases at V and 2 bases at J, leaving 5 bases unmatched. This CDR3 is CASSTRLAGVTDTQYF. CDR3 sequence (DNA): TGTGCCAGCAGCACGCGACTAGCGGGGGTCACAGATACGCAGTATTTT.